These T cell receptor beta chains were read from a single sample in a study of blood T cell repertoires in COVID-19. Sequenced by immunoSEQ multiplex PCR; TCRdb stores in-frame clones only, minus some. The sample includes about 350,000 clones, roughly 90% seen only once; the top ten take around 0.92%. The sequencing input was PBMCs or T cells enriched from blood (not recorded which). The receptors originated from a woman younger than 45 who had been exposed to COVID-19. The CDR3 runs from the conserved cysteine through the conserved F or W. D genes are given only for firm matches. Expanded clones get a size class; other rows say once, few or many, or leave the size out.

D gene	V gene	clone size	J gene	CDR3 protein	CDR3 DNA
TRBD1	TRBV15	-	TRBJ2-3	CATSRDSGGRTDTQYF	TGTGCCACCAGCAGAGATTCAGGGGGCCGCACAGATACGCAGTATTTT
TRBD2	TRBV9	-	TRBJ2-1	CASSVSGTSVNEQFF	TGTGCCAGCAGCGTATCGGGGACTAGTGTTAATGAGCAGTTCTTC
-	TRBV14	-	TRBJ1-6	CASSLGGSYNSPLHF	TGTGCCAGCAGCCTGGGGGGATCCTATAATTCACCCCTCCACTTT
-	TRBV3-1/TRBV3-2	-	TRBJ2-1	CASSRTPSEQFF	TGTGCCAGCAGCCGTACTCCATCTGAGCAGTTCTTC
-	TRBV5-4	-	TRBJ2-7	CASSLGVAEQYF	TGTGCCAGCAGCTTGGGGGTAGCCGAGCAGTACTTC
TRBD2	TRBV6-5	-	TRBJ2-7	CASSYTGLASYEQYF	TGTGCCAGCAGTTACACCGGACTAGCGTCCTACGAGCAGTACTTC
-	TRBV7-9	-	TRBJ2-3	CASSPPVRADTQYF	TGTGCCAGCAGCCCCCCGGTCAGGGCAGATACGCAGTATTTT
TRBD2	TRBV5-1	-	TRBJ2-1	CASSLEPSGVSYNEQFF	TGCGCCAGCAGCTTGGAACCCAGCGGGGTCTCCTACAATGAGCAGTTCTTC
-	TRBV27	-	TRBJ2-2	CASSLSGRGGAGELFF	TGTGCCAGCAGTCTCTCGGGCAGGGGTGGCGCCGGGGAGCTGTTTTTT
TRBD1	TRBV5-6	-	TRBJ1-2	CASSLVTGQGFNGYTF	TGTGCCAGCAGCTTAGTTACGGGACAGGGTTTCAATGGCTACACCTTC
TRBD1	TRBV3-1/TRBV3-2	-	TRBJ1-2	CASSQEGTGVGYTF	TGTGCCAGCAGCCAAGAGGGGACAGGGGTCGGCTACACCTTC
TRBD2	TRBV7-8	-	TRBJ2-7	CASSPRLAARKYF	TGTGCCAGCAGCCCTCGACTAGCAGCTCGAAAGTACTTC
-	TRBV20-1	few	TRBJ2-1	CSASLVSYNEQFF	TGCAGTGCTAGTCTAGTATCGTACAATGAGCAGTTCTTC
-	TRBV30	-	TRBJ2-7	CAWSVGGDEQYF	TGTGCCTGGAGTGTGGGGGGAGACGAGCAGTACTTC
TRBD1	TRBV4-2	-	TRBJ1-1	CASSQGDRASEAFF	TGTGCCAGCAGCCAAGGAGACAGGGCAAGTGAAGCTTTCTTT
-	TRBV6-5	-	TRBJ2-3	CASSYLVQGSDTQYF	TGTGCCAGCAGTTACTTGGTTCAGGGGTCCGATACGCAGTATTTT
TRBD2	TRBV7-9	-	TRBJ2-1	CASSLVWETSGRPYNEQFF	TGTGCCAGCAGCTTAGTCTGGGAGACTAGCGGGAGGCCCTACAATGAGCAGTTCTTC
-	TRBV5-5	-	TRBJ1-3	CASSLAGDSGNTIYF	TGTGCCAGCAGCTTAGCGGGGGACTCTGGAAACACCATATATTTT
TRBD2	TRBV18	-	TRBJ2-7	CASSPASGRSTEQYF	TGTGCCAGCTCACCAGCGAGCGGGAGGTCGACCGAGCAGTACTTC
-	TRBV28	-	TRBJ1-5	CASSLGGNSNQPQHF	TGTGCCAGCAGTTTGGGAGGGAATAGCAATCAGCCCCAGCATTTT
-	TRBV19	-	TRBJ1-5	CASSIPPLGVRQPQHF	TGTGCCAGTAGTATACCCCCGTTAGGGGTTCGTCAGCCCCAGCATTTT
TRBD2	TRBV14	-	TRBJ2-7	CASSQVLAGGWDEQYF	TGTGCCAGCAGCCAAGTGCTAGCGGGAGGCTGGGACGAGCAGTACTTC